One sample yielded the 7 T cell receptor beta chains listed below, sequenced in a study of blood T cells in healthy people across ages. Combining a sample-barcoded 5' primer with a J-beta primer mix, a second PCR ran for roughly 6 to 11 cycles. TCRdb analysed the 5' RACE reads with MiXCR anew, one entry per CDR3 protein. Among about 1.6 million distinct CDR3 sequences, about 31% were seen once, and the ten largest hold approximately 11%. The sequencing input was blood. All receptors come from a woman younger than 45 in good health.

The gene calls are TRBV12-3 or TRBV12-4 and TRBJ2-2; maybe TRBD1 (6 bases). Trimming took 4 bases from V and 4 from J, leaving 10 bases between them. The CDR3 extends over 14 amino acids. CDR3 protein: CASSSHRVTGELFF. The CDR3 region has the DNA TGTGCCAGCAGTTCTCACAGGGTCACCGGGGAGCTGTTTTTT.

This chain joins TRBV20-1 and TRBJ2-3, with D hard to call. The V gene lost 0 bases and the J gene lost 7 bases, with 14 bases spanning the gap. The CDR3 has 14 residues. CDR1 and CDR2 from the germline V gene are DFQATT and SNEGSKA (reference sequence). This CDR3 is CSAREVLWFHTQYF. The CDR3 region has the DNA TGCAGTGCTAGAGAAGTATTGTGGTTTCATACGCAGTATTTT.

The chain carries TRBV15 and TRBJ1-4; maybe TRBD1 (5 bases). This CDR3 is 14 amino acids long. The germline V and J ends were trimmed by 5 bases and 4 bases, with 11 bases remaining between them. Germline CDR1 and CDR2: LNHNV and YYDKDF (reference sequence). The CDR3 reads CATSAPTVNEKLFF. CDR3 nucleotide sequence: TGTGCCACCAGCGCCCCGACAGTTAATGAAAAACTGTTTTTT.

This clonotype was seen only a few times. Lacking the conserved final phenylalanine or tryptophan, this CDR3 likely reflects a read error. The chain carries TRBV5-1 and TRBJ1-2; 12 bases line up with TRBD1. Germline trimming cut 4 bases from V and 11 bases from J; bases unmatched to any gene: 6. The CDR3 is made up of 13 amino acids. Germline V gene data show CDR1 as SGHRS and CDR2 as YFSETQ. The CDR3, as DNA: TGCGCCAGCAGCGGGGGACAGGGGGCTGGTTACACCTGC. It translates to CASSGGQGAGYTC.

This clonotype occurred a few times. This sequence joins TRBV2 and TRBJ2-1, with 8 bases aligning to TRBD2. Germline V gene lookup returns CDR1 SNHLY and CDR2 FYNNEI. The CDR3 sequence is 15 residues long. The V segment lost 6 bases and the J segment 6 bases; nucleotides outside the gene matches: 10. The CDR3 DNA reads as TGTGCCAGCAGACTCACTAGCGGAATTGGCAATGAGCAGTTCTTC. This gives the protein CASRLTSGIGNEQFF.

This clonotype is a singleton in its sample. This chain uses TRBV6-6 with TRBJ2-7; 7 bases match TRBD2. Germline CDR1 and CDR2: MNHNY and SVGAGI (reference sequence). The length of the CDR3 is 17 residues. Trimming cost V 3 bases and J 1 base; bases outside gene matches: 12. CDR3 DNA: TGTGCCAGCAGTTATCCCGATTCTGGCGGGAGATCCTACGAGCAGTACTTC. Translating gives CASSYPDSGGRSYEQYF.

This rearrangement joins TRBV9 to TRBJ1-2; 9 bases align to TRBD1. The germline gives CDR1 SGDLS, CDR2 YYNGEE. V lost 2 bases and J lost 4; bases outside the gene matches: 3. The CDR3 runs 14 residues. In DNA form, the CDR3 reads TGTGCCAGCAGCGTTACAGGGGGCAGCTATGGCTACACCTTC. It is translated as CASSVTGGSYGYTF.